This T cell receptor (beta chain) was captured in a study of T cell repertoires in cytomegalovirus infection (dated by TCRdb to the late 2010s). Turning to the overall study: Because public TCR beta signatures pointed to carriage of CMV infection together with the matching HLA type, the HLA type of each donor mattered for the analysis.

Beyond this particular receptor, the publication reports: In both this cohort and an independent roughly 350-donor cohort, the cumulative frequency of public TCR beta family members distinguished carriers of CMV infection plus the relevant HLA type. In the ex vivo response, HLA-C-restricted CMV-specific TCR beta clonotypes were dominant, and in two of eight donors the single most frequent clonotype came from this HLA-C-restricted group.

The germline V gene (reference sequence) supplies CDR1 SEHNR and CDR2 FQNEAQ. V drops 3 bases and J drops 5 bases, leaving 8 bases in between. Measured from the cysteine to the phenylalanine, the CDR3 is 12 residues long. Just CDR3 DNA is preserved here, 36 bases in frame from base 1. Sequencing instrument: Illumina HiSeq 1500. Clones were called with MiXCR by TCRdb after fastp trimmed the public reads at Q25, and only in-frame beta chains were retained. Entries are consolidated by CDR3 protein sequence, retaining the most common genes and DNA. The sample table shows roughly 190,000 distinct CDR3 sequences, and 8.5% to 10% are seen once. The ten top clones hold roughly 4.8% of the sample. This clonotype was detected ten times or more. Its antigen is not yet known. Qualities for individual bases were not recorded, and no much larger clone is one base off.

This TCR came from a human donor in good health (CMV status not recorded). Some clones in this sample may be carry-over from other donors' samples. The rearrangement combines TRBV7-9 with TRBJ2-7, with the D gene uncertain. Specimen: PBMCs. The nucleotides read TGTGCCAGCAGCTTTCGGGTTGACGAGCAGTACTTC. Its amino acids are CASSFRVDEQYF. The variable domain in full, with residues beyond the CDR3 obtained from the reference TRBV7-9 and TRBJ2-7 genes, is DTGVSQNPRHKITKRGQNVTFRCDPISEHNRLYWYRQTLGQGPEFLTYFQNEAQLEKSRLLSDRFSAERPKGSFSTLEIQRTEQGDSAMYLCASSFRVDEQYFGPGTRLTVT.